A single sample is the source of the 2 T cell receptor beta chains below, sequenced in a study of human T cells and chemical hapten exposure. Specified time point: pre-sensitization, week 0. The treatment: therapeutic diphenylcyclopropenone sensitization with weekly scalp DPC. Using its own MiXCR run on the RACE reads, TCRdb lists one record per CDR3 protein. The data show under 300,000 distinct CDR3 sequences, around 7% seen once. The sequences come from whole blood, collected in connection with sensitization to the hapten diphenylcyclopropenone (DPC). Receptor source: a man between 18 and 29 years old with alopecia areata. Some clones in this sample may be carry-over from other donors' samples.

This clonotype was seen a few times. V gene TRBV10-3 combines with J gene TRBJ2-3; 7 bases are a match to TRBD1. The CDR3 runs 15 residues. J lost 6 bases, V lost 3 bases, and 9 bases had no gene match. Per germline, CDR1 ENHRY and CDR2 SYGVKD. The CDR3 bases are TGTGCCATCAGTGACGACAGGGAAGGAGTGGATACGCAGTATTTT. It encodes CAISDDREGVDTQYF.

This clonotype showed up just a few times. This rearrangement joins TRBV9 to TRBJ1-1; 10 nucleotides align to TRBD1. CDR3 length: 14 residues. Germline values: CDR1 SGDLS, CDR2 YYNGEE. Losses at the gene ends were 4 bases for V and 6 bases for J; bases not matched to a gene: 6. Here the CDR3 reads CASSPDRGVSEAFF. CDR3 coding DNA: TGTGCCAGCAGCCCGGACAGGGGGGTGTCTGAAGCTTTCTTT.